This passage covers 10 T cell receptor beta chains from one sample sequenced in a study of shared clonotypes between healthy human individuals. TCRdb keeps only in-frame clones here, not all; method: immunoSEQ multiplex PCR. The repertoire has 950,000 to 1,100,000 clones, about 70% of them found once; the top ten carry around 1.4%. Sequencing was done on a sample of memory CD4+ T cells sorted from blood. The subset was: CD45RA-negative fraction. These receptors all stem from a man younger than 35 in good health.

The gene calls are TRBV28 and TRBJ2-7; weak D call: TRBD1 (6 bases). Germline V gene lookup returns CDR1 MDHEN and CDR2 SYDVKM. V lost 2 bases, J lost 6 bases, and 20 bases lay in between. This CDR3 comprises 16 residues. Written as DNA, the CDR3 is TGTGCCAGCAGTTTAAAGTTAGGGGGTACTTCTGTCGAGCAGTACTTC. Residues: CASSLKLGGTSVEQYF. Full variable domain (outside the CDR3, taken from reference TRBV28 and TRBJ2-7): DVKVTQSSRYLVKRTGEKVFLECVQDMDHENMFWYRQDPGLGLRLIYFSYDVKMKEKGDIPEGYSVSREKKERFSLILESASTNQTSMYLCASSLKLGGTSVEQYFGPGTRLTVT.

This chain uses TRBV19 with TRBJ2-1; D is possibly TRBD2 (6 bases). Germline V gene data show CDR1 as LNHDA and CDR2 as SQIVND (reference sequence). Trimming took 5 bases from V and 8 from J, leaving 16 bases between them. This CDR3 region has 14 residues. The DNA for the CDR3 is TGTGCCAGTAGTCGGCTAGCGAAGGTGTATGAGCAGTTCTTC. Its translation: CASSRLAKVYEQFF.

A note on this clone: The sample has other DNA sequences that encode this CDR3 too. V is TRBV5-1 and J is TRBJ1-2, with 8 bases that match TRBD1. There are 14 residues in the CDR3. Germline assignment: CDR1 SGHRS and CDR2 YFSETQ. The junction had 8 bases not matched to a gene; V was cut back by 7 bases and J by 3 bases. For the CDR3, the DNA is TGCGCCAGCTCGATCGGGACAGGAGACTATGGCTACACCTTC. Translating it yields CASSIGTGDYGYTF.

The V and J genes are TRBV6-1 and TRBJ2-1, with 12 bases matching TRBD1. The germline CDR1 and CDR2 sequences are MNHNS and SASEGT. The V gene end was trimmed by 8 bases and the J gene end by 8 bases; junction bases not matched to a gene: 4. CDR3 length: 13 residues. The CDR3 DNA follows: TGTGCCAGCGTCGGGGACAGGGGGCATGAGCAGTTCTTC. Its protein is CASVGDRGHEQFF.

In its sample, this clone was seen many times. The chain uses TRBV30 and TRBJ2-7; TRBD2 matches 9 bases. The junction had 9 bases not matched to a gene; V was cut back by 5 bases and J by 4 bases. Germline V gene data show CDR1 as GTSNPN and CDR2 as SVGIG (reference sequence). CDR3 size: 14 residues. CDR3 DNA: TGTGCCTGGGGCCGCGGGGGGGCGAAATACGAGCAGTACTTC. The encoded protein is CAWGRGGAKYEQYF.

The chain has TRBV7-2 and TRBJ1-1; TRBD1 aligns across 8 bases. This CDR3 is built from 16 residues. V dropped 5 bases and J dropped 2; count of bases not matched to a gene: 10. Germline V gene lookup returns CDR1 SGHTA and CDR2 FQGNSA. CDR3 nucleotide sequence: TGTGCCAGCAGCCTTTCAGGGGGCTTGATCAACACTGAAGCTTTCTTT. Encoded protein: CASSLSGGLINTEAFF.

CDR3 residues: CASSESSGNTIYF. In nucleotides, the CDR3 is TGTGCCAGCAGCGAAAGCTCTGGAAACACCATATATTTT. The chain couples TRBV9 to TRBJ1-3; no reliable D call. This CDR3 has 13 amino acids. The germline gives CDR1 SGDLS, CDR2 YYNGEE. Trimming cost V 3 bases and J 0 bases, with 4 bases left between them.

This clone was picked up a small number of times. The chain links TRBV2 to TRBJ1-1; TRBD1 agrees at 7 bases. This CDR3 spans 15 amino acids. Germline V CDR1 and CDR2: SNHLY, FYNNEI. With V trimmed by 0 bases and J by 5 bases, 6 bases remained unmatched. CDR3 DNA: TGTGCCAGCAGTGAAGCGCCCAAACAGGGGACTGAAGCTTTCTTT. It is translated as CASSEAPKQGTEAFF.

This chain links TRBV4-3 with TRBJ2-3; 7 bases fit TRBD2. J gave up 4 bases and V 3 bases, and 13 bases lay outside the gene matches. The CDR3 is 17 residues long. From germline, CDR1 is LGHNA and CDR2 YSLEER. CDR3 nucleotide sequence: TGCGCCAGCAGCCACGCGTTGGGAGGGAGTAGCGCAGATACGCAGTATTTT. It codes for CASSHALGGSSADTQYF.

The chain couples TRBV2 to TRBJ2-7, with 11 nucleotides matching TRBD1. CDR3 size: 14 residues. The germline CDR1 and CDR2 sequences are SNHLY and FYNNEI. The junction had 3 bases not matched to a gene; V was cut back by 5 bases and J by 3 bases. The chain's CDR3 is CASSWDRGIYEQYF. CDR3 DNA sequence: TGTGCCAGCAGTTGGGACAGGGGGATCTACGAGCAGTACTTC.